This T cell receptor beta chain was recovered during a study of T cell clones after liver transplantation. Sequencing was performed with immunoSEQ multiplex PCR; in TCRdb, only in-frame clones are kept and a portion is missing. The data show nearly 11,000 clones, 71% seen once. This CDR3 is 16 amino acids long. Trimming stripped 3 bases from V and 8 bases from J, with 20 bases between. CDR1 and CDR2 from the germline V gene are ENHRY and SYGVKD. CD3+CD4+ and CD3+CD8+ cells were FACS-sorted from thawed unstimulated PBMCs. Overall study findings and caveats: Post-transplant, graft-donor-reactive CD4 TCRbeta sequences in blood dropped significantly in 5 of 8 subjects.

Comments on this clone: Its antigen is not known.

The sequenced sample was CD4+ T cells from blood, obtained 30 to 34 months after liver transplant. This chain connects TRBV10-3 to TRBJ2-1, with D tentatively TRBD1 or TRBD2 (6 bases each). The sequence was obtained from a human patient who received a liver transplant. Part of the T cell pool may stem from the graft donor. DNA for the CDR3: TGTGCCATCAGTGACGGTCTCGACGGGGGCATGGATGAGCAGTTCTTC. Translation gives CAISDGLDGGMDEQFF.